The sequence of this T cell receptor beta chain was determined in a study of blood T cell repertoires in COVID-19. Looking at the study overall: Sample material is recorded as cDNA or gDNA derived from T cells, B-cell-depleted T cells, or PBMCs.

The V gene's germline CDR1 is LNHDA and CDR2 SQIVND (reference sequence). Trimming took off 3 bases at V and 6 bases at J, with 9 bases between the two ends. This CDR3 is 13 amino acids long. Per the authors' pipeline: Reference gene primer amplification in the assay estimated nucleated cell counts. Assay used: immunoSEQ multiplex PCR; TCRdb lists only in-frame clones, some missing. V, J and clone size reflect that table, while D and trimming were determined from the DNA. The sample consists of roughly 14,000 clones, about 80% of them appearing once. This clonotype was sampled from a man in his 70s with acute or convalescent COVID-19. Input material: peripheral blood. V usage is TRBV19 and J usage is TRBJ1-5; no definite D call. CDR3 loop: CASSISVSQPQHF. The CDR3 nucleotides are TGTGCCAGTAGTATTTCGGTTAGTCAGCCCCAGCATTTT.